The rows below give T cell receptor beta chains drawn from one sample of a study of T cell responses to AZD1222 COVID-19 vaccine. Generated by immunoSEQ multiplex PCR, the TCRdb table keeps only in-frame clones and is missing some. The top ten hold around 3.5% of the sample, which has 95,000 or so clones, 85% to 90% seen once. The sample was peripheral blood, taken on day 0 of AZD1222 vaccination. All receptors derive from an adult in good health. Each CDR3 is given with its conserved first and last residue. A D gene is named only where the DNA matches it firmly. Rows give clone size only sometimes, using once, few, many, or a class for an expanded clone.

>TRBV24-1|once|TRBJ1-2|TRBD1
CATGSGTAAYGYTF
TGTGCCACCGGTTCCGGGACAGCCGCCTATGGCTACACCTTC
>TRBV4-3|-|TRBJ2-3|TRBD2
CASSQDGGTDTQYF
TGCGCCAGCAGCCAAGACGGGGGGACAGATACGCAGTATTTT
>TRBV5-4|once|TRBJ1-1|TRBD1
CASSPRTGGDTEAFF
TGTGCCAGCAGCCCTAGGACAGGGGGAGACACTGAAGCTTTCTTT
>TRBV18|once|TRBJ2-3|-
CASSPSGSADTQYF
TGTGCCAGCTCACCCTCGGGGTCAGCAGATACGCAGTATTTT
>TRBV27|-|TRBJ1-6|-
CASSLLYSPLHF
TGTGCCAGCAGTTTATTGTATTCACCCCTCCACTTT
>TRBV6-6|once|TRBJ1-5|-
CASSYLNSLSQHF
TGTGCCAGCAGTTACTTGAATTCACTTTCCCAGCATTTT
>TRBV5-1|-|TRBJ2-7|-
CASSADGNYEQYF
TGCGCCAGCAGCGCGGACGGTAACTACGAGCAGTACTTC
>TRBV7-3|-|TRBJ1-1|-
CASSSTGPTEAFF
TGTGCCAGCAGCTCGACAGGTCCCACTGAAGCTTTCTTT
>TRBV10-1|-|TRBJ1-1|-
CASSESGRGAGMNTEAFF
TGCGCCAGCAGTGAGTCAGGAAGGGGGGCCGGAATGAACACTGAAGCTTTCTTT
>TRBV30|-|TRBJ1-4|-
CAWSPLGQRNEKLFF
TGTGCCTGGAGCCCCCTCGGACAGCGTAATGAAAAACTGTTTTTT
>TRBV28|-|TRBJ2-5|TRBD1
CASSWDRRQETQYF
TGTGCCAGCAGTTGGGACAGGCGGCAAGAGACCCAGTACTTC
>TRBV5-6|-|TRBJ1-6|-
CASSKGLNNSPLHF
TGTGCCAGCAGCAAGGGGTTGAATAATTCACCCCTCCACTTT
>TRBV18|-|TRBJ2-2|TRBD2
CASSEGLAATGELFF
TGTGCCAGCTCCGAAGGACTAGCGGCGACCGGGGAGCTGTTTTTT
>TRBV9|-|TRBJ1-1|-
CASSVLDGNTEAFF
TGTGCCAGCAGCGTCCTCGACGGGAACACTGAAGCTTTCTTT
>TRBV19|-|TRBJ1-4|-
CASTETAGHLYEKLFF
TGTGCCAGTACGGAGACGGCAGGCCATCTTTATGAAAAACTGTTTTTT
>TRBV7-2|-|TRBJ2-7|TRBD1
CASSSPGQGVHEQYF
TGTGCCAGCAGCTCCCCGGGACAGGGGGTCCACGAGCAGTACTTC
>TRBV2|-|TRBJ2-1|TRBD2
CASRESGGAYNEQFF
TGTGCCAGCAGGGAAAGCGGGGGGGCCTACAATGAGCAGTTCTTC
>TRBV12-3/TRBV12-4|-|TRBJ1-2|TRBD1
CASSPDRGRGYTF
TGTGCCAGCAGCCCTGACAGGGGGCGCGGCTACACCTTC
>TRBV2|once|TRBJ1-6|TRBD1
CASSDHQGAQNSPLHF
TGTGCCAGCAGTGATCACCAGGGGGCACAGAATTCACCCCTCCACTTT
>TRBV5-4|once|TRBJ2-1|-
CASSLVSSPHEQFF
TGTGCCAGCAGCTTGGTTTCATCCCCCCATGAGCAGTTCTTC
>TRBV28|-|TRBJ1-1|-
CASRGHNTEAFF
TGTGCCAGCAGGGGACACAACACTGAAGCTTTCTTT
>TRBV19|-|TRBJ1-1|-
CASKREGESNTEAFF
TGTGCCAGTAAACGGGAGGGGGAGTCGAACACTGAAGCTTTCTTT
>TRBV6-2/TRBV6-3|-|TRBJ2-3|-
CASSYRGPDTQYF
TGTGCCAGCAGTTACCGGGGTCCAGATACGCAGTATTTT
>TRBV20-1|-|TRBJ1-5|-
CSASLGWGNQPQHF
TGCAGTGCTAGTCTGGGTTGGGGCAATCAGCCCCAGCATTTT
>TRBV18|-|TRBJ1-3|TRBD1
CASSTGSSGNTIYF
TGTGCCAGCTCGACAGGGTCCTCTGGAAACACCATATATTTT